The next 15 T cell receptor beta chains were all read from a single sample in a study of shared clonotypes between healthy human individuals. It was CD45RO-negative cells, positively selected for CCR7, that made up naive CD8 cells, with terminally differentiated effector memory CD45RA+ cells excluded. The assay was immunoSEQ multiplex PCR, and TCRdb's table has in-frame clones only and misses some. This table has millions of clones, about 94% appearing once. Sequenced input: naive CD8+ T cells sorted from blood. These receptors came from a man younger than 35 in good health.

The chain recombines TRBV4-1 with TRBJ2-7; D remains ambiguous. Germline assignment: CDR1 MGHRA and CDR2 YSYEKL. The CDR3 has 14 amino acids. V was trimmed by 5 bases and J by 0 bases, leaving 11 bases between them. CDR3 sequence: CASSSRRDSYEQYF. Written as DNA, the CDR3 is TGCGCCAGCAGCTCCCGCAGAGACTCCTACGAGCAGTACTTC.

V usage is TRBV5-6 and J usage is TRBJ2-1; 7 nucleotides align to TRBD1. V lost 2 bases to trimming and J lost 2 bases; unmatched junction nucleotides: 7. The CDR3 sequence is 16 residues long. CDR1 and CDR2 from the germline V gene are SGHDT and YYEEEE. The CDR3 bases are TGTGCCAGCAGCTTACCGGGACAGACGACCTACAATGAGCAGTTCTTC. Its protein is CASSLPGQTTYNEQFF.

V gene TRBV4-2 combines with J gene TRBJ2-7; D gene unclear. V lost 1 base and J 3 bases, leaving 7 bases between the germline ends. CDR1 is LGHNA, CDR2 YNFKEQ, per germline. The CDR3 loop spans 13 amino acids. In DNA form, the CDR3 reads TGTGCCAGCAGCCAAGCGGGCTTCTACGAGCAGTACTTC. Translation: CASSQAGFYEQYF.

In this sample, this clone turned up once. The chain employs TRBV7-9 and TRBJ1-2, with D unclear. CDR1 is SEHNR, CDR2 FQNEAQ, per germline (reference sequence). The CDR3 extends over 13 amino acids. Trimming cost V 2 bases and J 3 bases, with 7 bases left between them. DNA of the CDR3: TGTGCCAGCAGCTTAAACCCTGACTATGGCTACACCTTC. Translating gives CASSLNPDYGYTF.

The V gene is TRBV4-1, the J gene TRBJ2-2; perhaps TRBD1 as D (5 bases). CDR1 is MGHRA and CDR2 is YSYEKL in the germline V gene. The CDR3 sequence is 12 residues long. V was shortened by 4 bases and J by 7 bases, with 7 bases between the two germline ends. CDR3 loop: CASSLDSGELFF. The CDR3 DNA follows: TGCGCCAGCAGCCTCGACAGCGGGGAGCTGTTTTTT.

J is TRBJ2-7 and V is TRBV5-6; 9 bases are shared with TRBD1. The CDR3 extends over 14 amino acids. Trimming cost V 7 bases and J 4 bases; bases outside gene matches: 9. The germline CDR1 and CDR2 sequences are SGHDT and YYEEEE. CDR3 sequence (DNA): TGTGCCAGCCTACCGGGACAGGGTTTTTACGAGCAGTACTTC. Its translation is CASLPGQGFYEQYF.

A single count supports this clone. The V call is TRBV7-9, the J call TRBJ2-5; no firm D call. CDR1 and CDR2 from the germline V gene are SEHNR and FQNEAQ (reference sequence). The CDR3 covers 13 residues. Deletions cut 3 bases from V and 5 bases from J, with 10 bases between. This CDR3 reads CASSLDLVETQYF. CDR3 DNA: TGTGCCAGCAGCTTGGATCTAGTGGAGACCCAGTACTTC. The complete variable domain, with remaining parts taken from reference TRBV7-9 and TRBJ2-5, reads DTGVSQNPRHKITKRGQNVTFRCDPISEHNRLYWYRQTLGQGPEFLTYFQNEAQLEKSRLLSDRFSAERPKGSFSTLEIQRTEQGDSAMYLCASSLDLVETQYFGPGTRLLVL.

V gene TRBV4-3 combines with J gene TRBJ2-7; TRBD2 agrees at 7 bases. The CDR3 runs to 17 residues. Germline values: CDR1 LGHNA, CDR2 YSLEER. V was clipped by 4 bases and J by 3 bases; unmatched bases: 15. DNA for the CDR3: TGCGCCAGCAGCCCAAACTTGGCTAGCGGAGCCCACTACGAGCAGTACTTC. Protein product: CASSPNLASGAHYEQYF.

J is TRBJ1-1 and V is TRBV10-3; D remains ambiguous. Trimming pared 3 bases from V and 8 bases from J, leaving 7 bases between. From germline, CDR1 is ENHRY and CDR2 SYGVKD. The CDR3 is made up of 11 amino acids. This CDR3 is CAISDTLEAFF. The CDR3 bases are TGTGCCATCAGTGACACCCTGGAAGCTTTCTTT.

V gene TRBV2 combines with J gene TRBJ2-7, with D hard to call. CDR3 length equals 14 residues. Trimming took 5 bases from V and 2 from J, leaving 13 bases between them. CDR1 is SNHLY and CDR2 is FYNNEI in the germline V gene. The CDR3: CASSPLGGTYEQYF. The DNA of the CDR3 is TGTGCCAGCAGTCCCCTTGGTGGGACCTACGAGCAGTACTTC.

This clone was observed once. The V call is TRBV27, the J call TRBJ2-7; TRBD2 matches 8 bases. With V trimmed by 8 bases and J by 5 bases, 11 bases remained unmatched. CDR3 length: 14 residues. Germline V gene sequence: CDR1 MNHEY, CDR2 SMNVEV (reference sequence). The DNA of the CDR3 is TGTGCCAGCGGGTCGGGGGGGCCTTTGAACGAGCAGTACTTC. This gives the protein CASGSGGPLNEQYF.

CDR3 DNA: TGTGCCAGCAGCGGGGGACAGGCCCCATCCTACGAGCAGTACTTC. Translation: CASSGGQAPSYEQYF. This chain connects TRBV13 to TRBJ2-7; 8 nucleotides agree with TRBD1. The germline gives CDR1 PRHDT, CDR2 FYEKMQ (reference sequence). This CDR3 spans 15 amino acids. The V and J ends lost 5 bases and 1 base, in that order; junction bases with no gene match: 7.

This chain joins TRBV9 and TRBJ2-1; D ambiguous. The CDR3 length is 15 residues. In germline, CDR1 is SGDLS, CDR2 YYNGEE. The V end was cut by 4 bases, the J end by 3 bases, with 14 bases between. CDR3 sequence reads: CASSSARVGYNEQFF. Written as DNA, the CDR3 is TGTGCCAGCAGCTCCGCTAGAGTAGGCTACAATGAGCAGTTCTTC.

Points on this clone: Other DNA sequences in the same sample also yield this CDR3. This chain joins TRBV5-1 and TRBJ2-7; unclear D gene. The V gene's germline CDR1 is SGHRS and CDR2 YFSETQ. Trimming left V 2 bases short and J 2 bases short, with 11 bases between. The CDR3 totals 14 residues. CDR3: CASSLESGPYEQYF. As DNA, the CDR3 is TGCGCCAGCAGCTTAGAATCTGGGCCCTACGAGCAGTACTTC.

The genes are TRBV10-1 and TRBJ2-7; weak D call: TRBD1 (6 bases). The CDR3 contains 15 residues. The ends were cut back, 4 bases at V and 0 bases at J, with 13 bases in the middle. The germline V gene has CDR1 WNHNN and CDR2 SYGVQD (reference sequence). CDR3 sequence reads: CASSAGTLSSYEQYF. CDR3 nucleotide sequence: TGCGCCAGCAGTGCTGGGACATTGAGCTCCTACGAGCAGTACTTC.